A selection of T cell receptor beta chains follows, all from one sample in a study of cytomegalovirus exposure and HLA in healthy donors. Profiling relied on immunoSEQ multiplex PCR, and the TCRdb table lists in-frame clones only, not all of them. The sample includes about 160,000 clones, approximately 72% seen only once; the top ten take more than 1.2%. The sequenced sample consisted of PBMCs. The receptors derive from a man aged 18 to 35 in good health and CMV-seronegative. CDR3s include the opening cysteine and the closing phenylalanine or tryptophan. A D gene is named only where the DNA matches it firmly. Part of the rows lack a size; the others show once, few, many or a class for expanded clones.

D gene: .; clone size: .; J gene: TRBJ2-5; V gene: TRBV5-1; CDR3 DNA: TGCGCCAGCAGCTCGTTCACAGGCGTCCAAGAGACCCAGTACTTC; CDR3 protein: CASSSFTGVQETQYF
D gene: .; clone size: few; J gene: TRBJ1-2; V gene: TRBV30; CDR3 DNA: TGTGCCTGGAGTCTTCAGGGGGGCTACACCTTC; CDR3 protein: CAWSLQGGYTF
D gene: .; clone size: .; J gene: TRBJ2-1; V gene: TRBV2; CDR3 DNA: TGTGCCAGCAGTGAAGAAACGGGACTGGGCCCCGAGGCGGGGGAGCAGTTCTTC; CDR3 protein: CASSEETGLGPEAGEQFF
D gene: TRBD1; clone size: .; J gene: TRBJ2-5; V gene: TRBV19; CDR3 DNA: TGTGCCAGTAGTATAGATCTATTCGGGACAGGGGGCGCGGAGACCCAGTACTTC; CDR3 protein: CASSIDLFGTGGAETQYF
D gene: .; clone size: .; J gene: TRBJ2-6; V gene: TRBV2; CDR3 DNA: TGTGCCAGCAGTTATTATACAGGTTTCCCCTCTGGGGCCAACGTCCTGACTTTC; CDR3 protein: CASSYYTGFPSGANVLTF
D gene: .; clone size: .; J gene: TRBJ2-7; V gene: TRBV11-2; CDR3 DNA: TGTGCCAGCAGTCCTGGGGCCGGCTACGAGCAGTACTTC; CDR3 protein: CASSPGAGYEQYF
D gene: TRBD2; clone size: .; J gene: TRBJ2-7; V gene: TRBV2; CDR3 DNA: TGTGCCAGCAGCCTGACTAGCGGGAGGTACGAGCAGTACTTC; CDR3 protein: CASSLTSGRYEQYF
D gene: TRBD2; clone size: .; J gene: TRBJ2-5; V gene: TRBV7-2; CDR3 DNA: TGTGCCAGCAGCTTGCTAGCGGGGGGGGGCCAAGAGACCCAGTACTTC; CDR3 protein: CASSLLAGGGQETQYF
D gene: .; clone size: few; J gene: TRBJ2-2; V gene: TRBV6-5; CDR3 DNA: TGTGCCAGCAGTTACTCGACGGGAAACACCGGGGAGCTGTTTTTT; CDR3 protein: CASSYSTGNTGELFF
D gene: TRBD1; clone size: .; J gene: TRBJ1-4; V gene: TRBV4-2; CDR3 DNA: TGTGCCAGCAGCCAAGAAAAGGGGATTCGGGGGGGGACAGGGAATGAAAAACTGTTTTTT; CDR3 protein: CASSQEKGIRGGTGNEKLFF
D gene: TRBD1; clone size: .; J gene: TRBJ2-1; V gene: TRBV9; CDR3 DNA: TGTGCCAGCAATGCCGGGACAGTTTACAATGAGCAGTTCTTC; CDR3 protein: CASNAGTVYNEQFF
D gene: .; clone size: .; J gene: TRBJ1-1; V gene: TRBV5-4; CDR3 DNA: TGTGCCAGCAGCTTTTTGCAGGGCGGCACTGAAGCTTTCTTT; CDR3 protein: CASSFLQGGTEAFF
D gene: .; clone size: .; J gene: TRBJ2-7; V gene: TRBV27; CDR3 DNA: TGTGCCAGCAGTCTAAGGGGCGAGCAGTACTTC; CDR3 protein: CASSLRGEQYF
D gene: TRBD1; clone size: .; J gene: TRBJ2-7; V gene: TRBV29-1; CDR3 DNA: TGCAGCGTTGAAGATCCGCCAGGGGGCAACGAGCAGTACTTC; CDR3 protein: CSVEDPPGGNEQYF
D gene: .; clone size: .; J gene: TRBJ2-7; V gene: TRBV18; CDR3 DNA: TGTGCCAGCTCACCCAGGACAGACTCCTACGAGCAGTACTTC; CDR3 protein: CASSPRTDSYEQYF
D gene: TRBD1; clone size: .; J gene: TRBJ2-1; V gene: TRBV5-4; CDR3 DNA: TGTGCCAGCAGCTTGTCCCCGGGACAGGGGATAAATGAGCAGTTCTTC; CDR3 protein: CASSLSPGQGINEQFF
D gene: .; clone size: .; J gene: TRBJ1-1; V gene: TRBV19; CDR3 DNA: TGTGCCAGTATTGCAGGCCGAGGGTTCCACACTGAAGCTTTCTTT; CDR3 protein: CASIAGRGFHTEAFF
D gene: .; clone size: .; J gene: TRBJ1-1; V gene: TRBV7-2; CDR3 DNA: TGTGCCAGCAGACAAGGACTGATGAACACTGAAGCTTTCTTT; CDR3 protein: CASRQGLMNTEAFF
D gene: .; clone size: .; J gene: TRBJ1-1; V gene: TRBV5-1; CDR3 DNA: TGCGCCAGCAGCTCTATACAGATGAACACTGAAGCTTTCTTT; CDR3 protein: CASSSIQMNTEAFF
D gene: .; clone size: .; J gene: TRBJ2-7; V gene: TRBV29-1; CDR3 DNA: TGCAGCGTTGAGGGCCAGGGCGCCTACGAGCAGTACTTC; CDR3 protein: CSVEGQGAYEQYF
D gene: .; clone size: .; J gene: TRBJ2-5; V gene: TRBV7-2; CDR3 DNA: TGTGCCAGCAGTCCCAGGGAAGAGACCCAGTACTTC; CDR3 protein: CASSPREETQYF
D gene: .; clone size: .; J gene: TRBJ2-1; V gene: TRBV19; CDR3 DNA: TGTGCCAGTAGTATAGTTAGCCGTAGAGGGGGAACGCAGTTCTTC; CDR3 protein: CASSIVSRRGGTQFF
D gene: TRBD2; clone size: .; J gene: TRBJ2-2; V gene: TRBV2; CDR3 DNA: TGTGCCAGCACGGGAGGCACCGGGGAGCTGTTTTTT; CDR3 protein: CASTGGTGELFF
D gene: TRBD2; clone size: .; J gene: TRBJ2-1; V gene: TRBV9; CDR3 DNA: TGTGCCAGCAGCTTGCCCGGGACTAGCGGGACCAATGAGCAGTTCTTC; CDR3 protein: CASSLPGTSGTNEQFF
D gene: .; clone size: .; J gene: TRBJ2-4; V gene: TRBV29-1; CDR3 DNA: TGCAGCGTTTCGGGGGTCCTTGCCAAAAACATTCAGTACTTC; CDR3 protein: CSVSGVLAKNIQYF
D gene: TRBD1; clone size: .; J gene: TRBJ1-5; V gene: TRBV5-5; CDR3 DNA: TGTGCCAGCAGCCCAGGGGGGCAGCCCCAGCATTTT; CDR3 protein: CASSPGGQPQHF
D gene: .; clone size: .; J gene: TRBJ2-1; V gene: TRBV5-4; CDR3 DNA: TGTGCCAGCAGCTTGGATACAGACCTTGGGCCAAGCTCCTACAATGAGCAGTTCTTC; CDR3 protein: CASSLDTDLGPSSYNEQFF
D gene: TRBD2; clone size: .; J gene: TRBJ2-5; V gene: TRBV9; CDR3 DNA: TGTGCCAGCAGCGCCCTCAGCGGGGAGGCACGGTGGGAGCAGTACTTC; CDR3 protein: CASSALSGEARWEQYF
D gene: .; clone size: few; J gene: TRBJ2-2; V gene: TRBV5-1; CDR3 DNA: TGCGCCAGCAGCGGGGGTATAGCGGACCTCAGGGAGCTGTTTTTT; CDR3 protein: CASSGGIADLRELFF
D gene: TRBD2; clone size: .; J gene: TRBJ2-1; V gene: TRBV5-1; CDR3 DNA: TGCGCCAGCAGCTTGGTGGGGACTAGCGGGCCAATTCGTCAGTTCTTC; CDR3 protein: CASSLVGTSGPIRQFF